This entry describes one T cell receptor (beta chain). The data derive from a study of long-term antiretroviral therapy in people with HIV. Version v3.0 of the immunoSEQ assay was performed at survey level. Measured with immunoSEQ multiplex PCR; TCRdb has only the in-frame clones, and not every one. Of fewer than 20,000 clones in the sample, roughly 75% were seen once. Between the trimmed V and J ends, which lost 0 bases and 9 bases, there was a span of 7 bases. Germline CDR1 SGHRS, CDR2 YFSETQ. There are 12 residues in the CDR3. Every HIV-positive participant received treatment in the United States. The sample here was unsorted PBMCs, taken 1.5 years before starting antiretroviral therapy. The sequence derives from a woman in her 50s with HIV. This rearrangement joins TRBV5-1 to TRBJ2-1, with D perhaps given as TRBD1 or TRBD2 (5 bases each). Here the CDR3 reads CASSLGGTEQFF. CDR3 DNA sequence: TGCGCCAGCAGCTTGGGGGGGACTGAGCAGTTCTTC.